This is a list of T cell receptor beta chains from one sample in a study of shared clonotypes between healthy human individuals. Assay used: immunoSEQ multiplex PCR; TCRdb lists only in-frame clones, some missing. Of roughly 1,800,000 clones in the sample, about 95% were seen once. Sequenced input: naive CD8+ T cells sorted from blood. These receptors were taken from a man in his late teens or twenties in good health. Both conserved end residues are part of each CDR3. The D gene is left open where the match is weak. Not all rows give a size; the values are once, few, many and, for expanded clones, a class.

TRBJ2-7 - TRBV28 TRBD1 TGTGCCAGCAGTTTTCAAGGACAGGGGTCGGGCGAGCAGTACTTC CASSFQGQGSGEQYF
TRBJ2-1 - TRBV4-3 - TGCGCCAGCAGCCCGGACAGCCTAACCTACAATGAGCAGTTCTTC CASSPDSLTYNEQFF
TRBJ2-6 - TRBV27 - TGTGCCAGCAGTTTATTGTCCCCGTCTGGGGCCAACGTCCTGACTTTC CASSLLSPSGANVLTF
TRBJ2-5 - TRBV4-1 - TGCGCCAGCAGCCCTGGGCGGTTTTTGGAGACCCAGTACTTC CASSPGRFLETQYF
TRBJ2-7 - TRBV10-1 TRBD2 TGCGCCAGCAGTGAGGCCGGGACTAGTAGCGAGCAGTACTTC CASSEAGTSSEQYF
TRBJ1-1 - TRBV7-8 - TGTGCCAGCAGCTTTGTCCAGGGGAACACTGAAGCTTTCTTT CASSFVQGNTEAFF
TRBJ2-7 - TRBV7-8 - TGTGCCAGCAGCCCCGGACTGTTCTATTACGAGCAGTACTTC CASSPGLFYYEQYF
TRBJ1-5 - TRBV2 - TGTGCCAGCAGTCAAGGGGAAGGACCCCAGCATTTT CASSQGEGPQHF
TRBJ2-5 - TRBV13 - TGTGCCAGCAGCTTACGGGGCCACGAGACCCAGTACTTC CASSLRGHETQYF
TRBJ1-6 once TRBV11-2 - TGTGCCAGCAGCTTAGATGGTAGACCCCTCCACTTT CASSLDGRPLHF
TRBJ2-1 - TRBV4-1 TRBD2 TGCGCCAGCAGCCATCTAGCGGGAGCGGATGAGCAGTTCTTC CASSHLAGADEQFF
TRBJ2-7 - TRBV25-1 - TGTGCCAGCAGTGACGACAGGGAGGAATTCTACGAGCAGTACTTC CASSDDREEFYEQYF
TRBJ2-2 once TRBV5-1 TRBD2 TGCGCCAGCAGCTTGGTTAGCGGGACGAACACCGGGGAGCTGTTTTTT CASSLVSGTNTGELFF
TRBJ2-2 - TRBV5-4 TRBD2 TGTGCCAGCAGCTCGGAACTAGCGCCCGGGGAGCTGTTTTTT CASSSELAPGELFF
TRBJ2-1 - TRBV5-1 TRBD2 TGCGCCAGCAGCTTGGGGTCTAGCGGGACTCTTGAGCAGTTCTTC CASSLGSSGTLEQFF
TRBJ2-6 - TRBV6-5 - TGTGCCAGCAGTTCGGATGGGGCCAACGTCCTGACTTTC CASSSDGANVLTF
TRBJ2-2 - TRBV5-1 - TGCGCCAGCAGCTGGGGATCCGGGGAGCTGTTTTTT CASSWGSGELFF
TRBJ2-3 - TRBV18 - TGTGCCAGCTCACCGGGGACACATAGCACAGATACGCAGTATTTT CASSPGTHSTDTQYF
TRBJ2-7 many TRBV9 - TGTGCCAGCAGCGTCGGACAGACCTACGAGCAGTACTTC CASSVGQTYEQYF
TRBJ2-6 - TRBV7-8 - TGTGCCACCTCAGGGTATGGGGCCAACGTCCTGACTTTC CATSGYGANVLTF
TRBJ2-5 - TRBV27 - TGTGCCAGCAGCCTAACAGGAGAGGGGGTCCAAGAGACCCAGTACTTC CASSLTGEGVQETQYF
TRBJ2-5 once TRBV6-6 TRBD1 TGTGCCAGCAGTTACTCGACAGGGAAAGAGACCCAGTACTTC CASSYSTGKETQYF
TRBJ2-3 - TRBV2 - TGTGCCAGCAGTGCGGGGACAGATACGCAGTATTTT CASSAGTDTQYF
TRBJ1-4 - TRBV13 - TGTGCCAGCAGCTTATCACGCCAGGGGAGGGAAAAACTGTTTTTT CASSLSRQGREKLFF
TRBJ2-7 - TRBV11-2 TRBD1 TGTGCCAGCAGATGGACAGGGGGGTCCTACGAGCAGTACTTC CASRWTGGSYEQYF
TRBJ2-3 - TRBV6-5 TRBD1 TGTGCCACCGGACAGGGACCAGATACGCAGTATTTT CATGQGPDTQYF
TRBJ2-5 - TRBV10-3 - TGTGCCACCCTCGGTGAGAGTGGGGCGGAGACCCAGTACTTC CATLGESGAETQYF
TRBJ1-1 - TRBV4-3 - TGCGCCAGCAGCCAAGATTGGAGGGGCTGGAACACTGAAGCTTTCTTT CASSQDWRGWNTEAFF
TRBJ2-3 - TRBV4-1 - TGCGCCAGCAGCCAACTTAACTTACTACACACAGATACGCAGTATTTT CASSQLNLLHTDTQYF
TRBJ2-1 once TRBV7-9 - TGTGCCAGCACCCGAATGGTAGGGAGCGATGAGCAGTTCTTC CASTRMVGSDEQFF
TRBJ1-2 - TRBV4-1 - TGCGCCAGCAGCCAAGATATTGAGACAGGTTTTGGCTACACCTTC CASSQDIETGFGYTF
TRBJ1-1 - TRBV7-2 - TGTGCCAGCAGCCCCCCCCGAGGGCAGGGCACTGAAGCTTTCTTT CASSPPRGQGTEAFF
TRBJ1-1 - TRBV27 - TGTGCCAGCAGATACAGGGAAGTGAACACTGAAGCTTTCTTT CASRYREVNTEAFF
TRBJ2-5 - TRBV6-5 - TGTGCCAGCAGTTCGGACAGATGGGAGACCCAGTACTTC CASSSDRWETQYF
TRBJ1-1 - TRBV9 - TGTGCCAGCAGCCCCCCCGACAGGAACACTGAAGCTTTCTTT CASSPPDRNTEAFF
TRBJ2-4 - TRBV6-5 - TGTGCCAGCAGAACAGGGTCGGGGGACATTCAGTACTTC CASRTGSGDIQYF
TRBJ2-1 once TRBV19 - TGTGCCAGTAGTATTCGAGACGGACTATACAATGAGCAGTTCTTC CASSIRDGLYNEQFF
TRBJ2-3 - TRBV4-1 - TGCGCCAGCAGCCTACGACAGTTTTCCGGCCCCACAGATACGCAGTATTTT CASSLRQFSGPTDTQYF
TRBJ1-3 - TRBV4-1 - TGCGCCAGCAGCCCAGACCCTGATGGCGCAAACACCATATATTTT CASSPDPDGANTIYF
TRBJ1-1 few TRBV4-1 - TGCGCCAGCAGCCCAGGCCTGGAAAACACTGAAGCTTTCTTT CASSPGLENTEAFF
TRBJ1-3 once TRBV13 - TGTGCCAGCAGCCCCGAAGGGTCGGACACCATATATTTT CASSPEGSDTIYF
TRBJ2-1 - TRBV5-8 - TGTGCCAGCAGCTTGGTGGCGGCGAGCTCCTACAATGAGCAGTTCTTC CASSLVAASSYNEQFF
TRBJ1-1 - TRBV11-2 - TGTGCCAGCAGCGTAACAGGGAACACTGAAGCTTTCTTT CASSVTGNTEAFF
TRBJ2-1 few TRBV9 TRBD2 TGTGCCAGCAGCCAGAGCGGGAGGGCCGGGAATGAGCAGTTCTTC CASSQSGRAGNEQFF
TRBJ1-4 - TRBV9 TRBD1 TGTGCCAGCAGCGGATCGGGACAGGCGGGAGAAAAACTGTTTTTT CASSGSGQAGEKLFF
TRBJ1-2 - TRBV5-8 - TGTGCCAGCAGCTTGGCCTGGGGGGTTAACTATGGCTACACCTTC CASSLAWGVNYGYTF
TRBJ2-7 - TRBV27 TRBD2 TGTGCCAGCAGTTTATCGCCGACCCGGGGGGGGCAGTACTTC CASSLSPTRGGQYF
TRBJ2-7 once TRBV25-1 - TGTGCCAGCAGTGACTATTCCTACGAGCAGTACTTC CASSDYSYEQYF
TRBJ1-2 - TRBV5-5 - TGTGCCAGCAGCTTGGAGGCGGCCAGTAATGGCTACACCTTC CASSLEAASNGYTF
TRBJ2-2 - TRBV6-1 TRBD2 TGTGCCAGCAGTGAAGAACTAGCGGCCAACACCGGGGAGCTGTTTTTT CASSEELAANTGELFF
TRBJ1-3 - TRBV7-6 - TGTGCCAGCAGCCCCTATAGTCGGGACCCTGGAAACACCATATATTTT CASSPYSRDPGNTIYF
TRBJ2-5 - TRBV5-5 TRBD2 TGTGCCAGCAGCTCGCTAGCGGGGGCCTACCAAGAGACCCAGTACTTC CASSSLAGAYQETQYF
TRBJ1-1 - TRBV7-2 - TGTGCCAGCAGCTTCGGGACCGCGAACACTGAAGCTTTCTTT CASSFGTANTEAFF